The entry below describes one T cell receptor beta chain. Its target is unknown. At one end the junction does not follow the germline gene, possibly because of a read error. The sample comes from a study of cytomegalovirus exposure and HLA in healthy donors. Study observations and caveats: The authors later found TCR association rates varying by HLA locus, with DRB1 most and HLA-C fewest. Later on, an analysis found that several of the most significant clusters appeared to be linked to common viral pathogens, which included parvovirus B19.

Healthy donors of bone marrow made up the group. It was with 60 Vbeta and 13 Jbeta primers that the PCR ran. The data were produced by immunoSEQ multiplex PCR, yet TCRdb's version contains in-frame clones alone and is incomplete. Among roughly 150,000 clones listed, 75% to 85% were seen once. CDR3 size: 15 residues. Germline V gene sequence: CDR1 SSHAT, CDR2 FNYEAQ (reference sequence). The genes are TRBV7-7 and TRBJ2-5; 9 nucleotides match TRBD1. This sequence originates from a girl aged 2-10 years in good health and CMV-seropositive. The sample consisted of PBMCs. In DNA, the CDR3 is TGTGCTAGCACCATCACAGGGGGCATGGGGGAGACCCAGTACTTC. It yields the protein CASTITGGMGETQYF.